This TCR beta chain was documented in a study of Tregs in tolerant kidney transplant recipients. Data came from immunoSEQ multiplex PCR; TCRdb stores just in-frame clones and leaves some out. The sample lists about 15,000 clones; about 53% were seen once. After 6 to 7 days with irradiated graft donor PBMCs, CFSE-labeled recipient PBMCs were FACS-sorted. The CDR3 totals 15 residues. The V gene's germline CDR1 is SGHTA and CDR2 FQGTGA. V was pared by 3 bases and J by 8 bases, with 16 bases between. Remarks on this clone: The antigen is unknown.

The sequencing here drew on CD4+ T cells from blood cultured with allogeneic cells, taken before the transplant. The sequence was obtained from a human patient who received a combined kidney and bone marrow transplant. This chain links TRBV7-3 with TRBJ2-2; the D gene is possibly TRBD2 (5 bases). In DNA form, the CDR3 reads TGTGCCAGCAGCTTCGCGGGCATGGGTGTGGGGGAGCTGTTTTTT. Protein product: CASSFAGMGVGELFF.